This TCR beta chain comes out of a study of radiation and T cells in renal cell carcinoma. General study results and limits: In blood, top tumor clones expanded by 2 weeks, shrinking by 4.

The time point was: blood 4 weeks post-SBRT, at nephrectomy. Indicated treatment: 15 Gy SBRT to primary tumor, nephrectomy 4 weeks later. Nephrectomy followed 15 Gy stereotactic body radiation by 4 weeks. Serial blood draws occurred at baseline and 2 and 4 weeks post-SBRT. Clear cell pathology was present in this patient's renal cell carcinoma. V lost 0 bases to trimming and J lost 6 bases, with 8 bases between them. CDR3 length: 14 residues. Per the germline V gene, CDR1 is LGHNA and CDR2 is YNFKEQ. On this clone: Its antigen is unknown.

TCRdb keeps only in-frame clones here, not all; method: immunoSEQ multiplex PCR. The profile covers about 43,000 clones, with roughly 85% appearing a single time and 25% to 30% taken by the ten largest. This rearrangement joins TRBV4-2 to TRBJ2-2, with D possibly TRBD1 on 5 matching bases. Sequenced material: blood, taken from a patient whose treatment included radiotherapy and nephrectomy. The origin of this receptor is a woman in her 70s with renal cell carcinoma. Here the CDR3 reads CASSQDGAAGELFF. CDR3 bases: TGTGCCAGCAGCCAAGATGGGGCGGCCGGGGAGCTGTTTTTT.